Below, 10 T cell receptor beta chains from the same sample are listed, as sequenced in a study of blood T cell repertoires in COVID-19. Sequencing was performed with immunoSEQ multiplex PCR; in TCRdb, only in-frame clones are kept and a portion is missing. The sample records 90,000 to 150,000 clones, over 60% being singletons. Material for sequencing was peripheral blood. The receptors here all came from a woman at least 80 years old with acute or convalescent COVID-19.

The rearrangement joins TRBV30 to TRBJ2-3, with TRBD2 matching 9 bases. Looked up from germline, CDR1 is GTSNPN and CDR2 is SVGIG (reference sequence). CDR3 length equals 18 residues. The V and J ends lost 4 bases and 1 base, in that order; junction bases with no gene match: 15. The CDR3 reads CAWNPERGALMGTDTQYF. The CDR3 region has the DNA TGTGCCTGGAATCCGGAGCGGGGGGCTTTAATGGGCACAGATACGCAGTATTTT.

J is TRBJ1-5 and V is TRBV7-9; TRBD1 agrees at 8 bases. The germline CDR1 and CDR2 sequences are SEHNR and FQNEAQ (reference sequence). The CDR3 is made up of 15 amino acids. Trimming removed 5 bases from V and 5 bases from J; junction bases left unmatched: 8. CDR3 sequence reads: CASSPQTGEDQPQHF. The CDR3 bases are TGTGCCAGCAGCCCTCAGACAGGGGAGGATCAGCCCCAGCATTTT. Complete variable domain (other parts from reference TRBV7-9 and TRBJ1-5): DTGVSQNPRHKITKRGQNVTFRCDPISEHNRLYWYRQTLGQGPEFLTYFQNEAQLEKSRLLSDRFSAERPKGSFSTLEIQRTEQGDSAMYLCASSPQTGEDQPQHFGDGTRLSIL.

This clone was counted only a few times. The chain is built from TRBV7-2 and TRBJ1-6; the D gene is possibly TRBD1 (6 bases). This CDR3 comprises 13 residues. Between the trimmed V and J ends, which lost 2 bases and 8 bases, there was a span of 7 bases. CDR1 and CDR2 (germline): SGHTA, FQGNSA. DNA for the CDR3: TGTGCCAGCAGCTTAAACAGGGATTCACCCCTCCACTTT. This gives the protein CASSLNRDSPLHF.

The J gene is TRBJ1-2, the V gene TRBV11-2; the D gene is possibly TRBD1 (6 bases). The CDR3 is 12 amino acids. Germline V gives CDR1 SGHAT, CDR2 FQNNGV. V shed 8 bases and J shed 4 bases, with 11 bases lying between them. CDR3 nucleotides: TGTGCCAGCCAATCGGACAGCTATGGCTACACCTTC. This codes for CASQSDSYGYTF. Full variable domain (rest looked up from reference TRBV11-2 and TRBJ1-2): EAGVAQSPRYKIIEKRQSVAFWCNPISGHATLYWYQQILGQGPKLLIQFQNNGVVDDSQLPKDRFSAERLKGVDSTLKIQPAKLEDSAVYLCASQSDSYGYTFGSGTRLTVV.

CDR3 sequence (DNA): TGTGCCAGCAGCCCAGGACTAGCGGGAGGTGGAAATGAGCAGTTCTTC. Its translation: CASSPGLAGGGNEQFF. The V gene is TRBV7-8, the J gene TRBJ2-1; TRBD2 matches at 14 bases. This CDR3 comprises 16 residues. The V and J ends lost 5 bases and 7 bases, in that order; junction bases with no gene match: 7. Germline values: CDR1 SGHVS, CDR2 FQNEAQ.

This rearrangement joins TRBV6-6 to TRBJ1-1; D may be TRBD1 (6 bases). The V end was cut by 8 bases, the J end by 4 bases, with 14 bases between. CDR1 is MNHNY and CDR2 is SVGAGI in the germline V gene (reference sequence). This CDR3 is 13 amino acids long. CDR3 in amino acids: CASRPQGFTEAFF. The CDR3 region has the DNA TGTGCCAGCCGTCCCCAGGGGTTCACTGAAGCTTTCTTT.

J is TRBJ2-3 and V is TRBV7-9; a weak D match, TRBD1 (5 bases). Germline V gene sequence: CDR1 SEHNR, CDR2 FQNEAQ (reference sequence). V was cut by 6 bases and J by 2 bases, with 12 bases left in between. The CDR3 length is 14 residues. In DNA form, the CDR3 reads TGTGCCAGCAGGCCCAGGGTCGACACAGATACGCAGTATTTT. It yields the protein CASRPRVDTDTQYF. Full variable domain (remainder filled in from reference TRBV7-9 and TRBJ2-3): DTGVSQNPRHKITKRGQNVTFRCDPISEHNRLYWYRQTLGQGPEFLTYFQNEAQLEKSRLLSDRFSAERPKGSFSTLEIQRTEQGDSAMYLCASRPRVDTDTQYFGPGTRLTVL.

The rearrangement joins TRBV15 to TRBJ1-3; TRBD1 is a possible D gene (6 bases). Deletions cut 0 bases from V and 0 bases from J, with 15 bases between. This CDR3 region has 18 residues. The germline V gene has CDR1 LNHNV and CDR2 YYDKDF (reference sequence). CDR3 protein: CATSRDYSGTNSGNTIYF. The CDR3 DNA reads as TGTGCCACCAGCAGAGATTATTCAGGGACAAACTCTGGAAACACCATATATTTT.

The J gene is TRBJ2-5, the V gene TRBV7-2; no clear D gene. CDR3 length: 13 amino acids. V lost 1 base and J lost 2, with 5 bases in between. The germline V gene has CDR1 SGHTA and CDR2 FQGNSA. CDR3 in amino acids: CASSLVQQETQYF. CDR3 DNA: TGTGCCAGCAGCTTAGTACAGCAAGAGACCCAGTACTTC.

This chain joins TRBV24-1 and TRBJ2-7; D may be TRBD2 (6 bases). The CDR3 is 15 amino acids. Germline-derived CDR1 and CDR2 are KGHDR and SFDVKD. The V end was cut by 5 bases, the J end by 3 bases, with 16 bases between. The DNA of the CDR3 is TGTGCCACCAGTGTGGGGGGATGGCGGAACTACGAGCAGTACTTC. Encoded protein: CATSVGGWRNYEQYF.